One sample yielded the 21 T cell receptor beta chains listed below, sequenced in a study of memory CD4+ T cells and cytomegalovirus serostatus. Profiling relied on immunoSEQ multiplex PCR, and the TCRdb table lists in-frame clones only, not all of them. The sample comprises some 65,000 clones, around 81% of which are singletons, and around 0.51% rests with the top ten. The sort gate was single viable CD3+CD4+CD8-CD45RO+ cells for memory CD4+ T cells. The sequenced sample consisted of memory CD4+ T cells from blood. These receptors all come from an adult in good health and CMV-seronegative. Some clones in this sample may be carry-over from other donors' samples.

The rearrangement links TRBV6-5 to TRBJ2-5; TRBD1 agrees at 7 bases. Germline CDR1 and CDR2: MNHEY and SVGAGI. Trimming took 4 bases from V and 2 from J; bases not matched to a gene: 7. The length of the CDR3 is 15 residues. In nucleotides, the CDR3 is TGTGCCAGCAGTTCGGGACAGATTACTCAAGAGACCCAGTACTTC. Translated: CASSSGQITQETQYF.

The gene calls are TRBV7-8 and TRBJ1-1, with TRBD1 matching 8 bases. From germline, CDR1 is SGHVS and CDR2 FQNEAQ. V lost 5 bases and J lost 8; bases outside the gene matches: 16. The CDR3 is 16 residues long. The CDR3 region has the DNA TGTGCCAGCAGCCCTACTATCGTTCCCAACAGGGGGGAAGCTTTCTTT. It specifies CASSPTIVPNRGEAFF. Complete variable domain (other parts from reference TRBV7-8 and TRBJ1-1): GAGVSQSPRYKVAKRGQDVALRCDPISGHVSLFWYQQALGQGPEFLTYFQNEAQLDKSGLPSDRFFAERPEGSVSTLKIQRTQQEDSAVYLCASSPTIVPNRGEAFFGQGTRLTVV.

J is TRBJ1-1 and V is TRBV5-1; 7 bases map to TRBD1. Germline trimming cut 4 bases from V and 8 bases from J; bases unmatched to any gene: 5. CDR1 is SGHRS and CDR2 is YFSETQ in the germline V gene. The CDR3 sequence is 12 residues long. CDR3 region: CASSQSDREAFF. In DNA form, the CDR3 reads TGCGCCAGCAGCCAATCGGACAGGGAAGCTTTCTTT.

The V call is TRBV7-9, the J call TRBJ2-1; TRBD1 is a possible D gene (6 bases). The CDR3 runs 18 residues. CDR1 and CDR2 (germline): SEHNR, FQNEAQ (reference sequence). Trimming removed 0 bases from V and 6 bases from J, with 21 bases in between. CDR3: CASSLALLEGGLGNEQFF. The CDR3 DNA reads TGTGCCAGCAGCTTAGCGCTTCTGGAAGGGGGTTTGGGCAATGAGCAGTTCTTC.

This rearrangement joins TRBV11-3 to TRBJ2-5; D unclear. The CDR3 is made up of 13 amino acids. Germline CDR1 SGHNT, CDR2 YENEEA. With 2 bases removed from V and 7 bases from J, the gap between germline ends came to 11 bases. The CDR3 reads CASSLIHGRTQYF. DNA for the CDR3: TGTGCCAGCAGCTTAATCCACGGGCGGACCCAGTACTTC.

This chain joins TRBV2 and TRBJ1-2, with TRBD1 matching over 8 bases. The CDR3 runs to 14 residues. J gave up 1 base and V 4 bases, and 2 bases lay outside the gene matches. Germline CDR1 is SNHLY and CDR2 is FYNNEI. CDR3 loop: CASSATGVNYGYTF. In nucleotides, the CDR3 is TGTGCCAGCAGTGCGACAGGGGTTAACTATGGCTACACCTTC.

This clone was recorded only once. This chain uses TRBV27 with TRBJ2-1; 15 bases are shared with TRBD2. The CDR3 is 17 amino acids. The V segment lost 5 bases and the J segment 5 bases; nucleotides outside the gene matches: 7. Germline V lookup: CDR1 MNHEY, CDR2 SMNVEV (reference sequence). The CDR3 loop reads CASSPWTSGGADNEQFF. DNA for the CDR3: TGTGCCAGCAGTCCCTGGACTAGCGGGGGGGCAGACAATGAGCAGTTCTTC.

The gene calls are TRBV10-3 and TRBJ2-2; D is perhaps TRBD1 (6 bases). CDR1 is ENHRY, CDR2 SYGVKD, per germline. CDR3 size: 14 residues. The germline V and J ends were trimmed by 9 bases and 5 bases, with 16 bases remaining between them. CDR3: CAIRGSASTGELFF. The CDR3 bases are TGTGCCATTAGGGGGTCAGCGAGTACCGGGGAGCTGTTTTTT.

The genes are TRBV7-9 and TRBJ2-7; no reliable D call. The V end was cut by 7 bases, the J end by 6 bases, with 16 bases between. This CDR3 has 13 residues. Germline loops: CDR1 SEHNR, CDR2 FQNEAQ (reference sequence). The chain's CDR3 is CASTKRYPSEQYF. CDR3 nucleotides: TGTGCCAGCACCAAGCGATATCCTAGCGAGCAGTACTTC.

Notes on this clone: A much larger clone differs by one base, so this may be a read error. Other DNA sequences in this specimen translate into the identical CDR3. The chain carries TRBV29-1 and TRBJ1-2; TRBD1 is a possible D gene (5 bases). Germline loops: CDR1 SQVTM, CDR2 ANQGSEA. The ends were cut back, 3 bases at V and 3 bases at J, with 8 bases in the middle. This CDR3 is built from 12 residues. The CDR3 DNA sequence: TGCAGCGTTGACCAGGGTGACTATGGCTACACCTTC. It encodes CSVDQGDYGYTF.

The chain employs TRBV30 and TRBJ1-1; D unclear. Per the germline V gene, CDR1 is GTSNPN and CDR2 is SVGIG (reference sequence). Trimming took 2 bases from V and 6 from J, leaving 13 bases between them. The CDR3 has 13 amino acids. The CDR3 DNA reads TGTGCCTGGAGTCCGTTCACACGCGCTGAAGCTTTCTTT. Translation: CAWSPFTRAEAFF.

The chain links TRBV27 to TRBJ1-4, with a possible D match to TRBD1 (6 bases). CDR1 is MNHEY and CDR2 is SMNVEV in the germline V gene (reference sequence). The CDR3 is made up of 15 amino acids. V was shortened by 5 bases and J by 8 bases, with 18 bases between the two germline ends. In nucleotides, the CDR3 is TGTGCCAGCAGTCGAGGGTGGGGGGCTGGGGAAAAACTGTTTTTT. It translates to CASSRGWGAGEKLFF. The full variable domain, in which reference TRBV27 and TRBJ1-4 provide the parts outside the CDR3, is EAQVTQNPRYLITVTGKKLTVTCSQNMNHEYMSWYRQDPGLGLRQIYYSMNVEVTDKGDVPEGYKVSRKEKRNFPLILESPSPNQTSLYFCASSRGWGAGEKLFFGSGTQLSVL.

The V and J genes are TRBV7-3 and TRBJ2-3; D ambiguous. There are 12 residues in the CDR3. V was cut by 5 bases and J by 5 bases, with 8 bases left in between. Germline V gene data show CDR1 as SGHTA and CDR2 as FQGTGA. This chain's CDR3 is CASSPTQDTQYF. The CDR3 coding sequence is TGTGCCAGCAGCCCCACCCAAGATACGCAGTATTTT. Combining the CDR3 with reference TRBV7-3 and TRBJ2-3 gives the whole variable domain GAGVSQTPSNKVTEKGKYVELRCDPISGHTALYWYRQSLGQGPEFLIYFQGTGAADDSGLPNDRFFAVRPEGSVSTLKIQRTERGDSAVYLCASSPTQDTQYFGPGTRLTVL.

The chain joins TRBV4-1 to TRBJ2-3; D gene ambiguous. Trimming pared 0 bases from V and 6 bases from J, leaving 10 bases between. CDR1 and CDR2 (germline): MGHRA, YSYEKL. CDR3 length: 14 residues. The CDR3 sequence is CASSQEPTSDTQYF. The DNA for the CDR3 is TGCGCCAGCAGCCAAGAGCCTACCTCTGATACGCAGTATTTT.

This clone was recorded a few times. The V gene is TRBV4-2, the J gene TRBJ2-5, with a possible D match to TRBD2 (6 bases). CDR1 LGHNA and CDR2 YNFKEQ come from the germline V gene. V was trimmed by 0 bases and J by 4 bases, leaving 12 bases between them. The CDR3 runs 15 residues. For the CDR3, the DNA is TGTGCCAGCAGCCAAGAAGGAGTAGCGGCAGAGACCCAGTACTTC. It yields the protein CASSQEGVAAETQYF.

J is TRBJ1-2 and V is TRBV2, with a possible D match to TRBD1 (5 bases). V was trimmed by 3 bases and J by 3 bases, leaving 8 bases between them. This CDR3 contains 13 residues. Per germline, CDR1 SNHLY and CDR2 FYNNEI. The CDR3 sequence is CASSEGRDYGYTF. The CDR3 DNA is TGTGCCAGCAGTGAGGGCAGGGACTATGGCTACACCTTC.

This clone has only a few counts. The V gene is TRBV10-3, the J gene TRBJ1-3, with D perhaps TRBD1 (6 bases). This CDR3 has 15 amino acids. Trimming cost V 6 bases and J 0 bases, with 12 bases left between them. Germline V lookup: CDR1 ENHRY, CDR2 SYGVKD. CDR3 in amino acids: CAIRNRTVSGNTIYF. In DNA, the CDR3 is TGTGCCATCAGAAATAGGACAGTCTCTGGAAACACCATATATTTT.

V is TRBV27 and J is TRBJ1-2; D might be TRBD1 (5 bases). V was cut by 3 bases and J by 4 bases, with 12 bases left in between. The CDR3 sequence is 14 residues long. Germline V CDR1 and CDR2: MNHEY, SMNVEV (reference sequence). The CDR3 nucleotides read TGTGCCAGCAGTTTGGCCGGGACGTCCTATGGCTACACCTTC. Translation gives CASSLAGTSYGYTF.

V gene TRBV25-1 combines with J gene TRBJ1-5; D not resolved. The germline V gene has CDR1 MGHDK and CDR2 SYGVNS. This CDR3 comprises 13 residues. V dropped 4 bases and J dropped 2 bases, with 6 bases sitting between them. The CDR3 bases are TGTGCCAGCAGTGTTTCCGGCAATCAGCCCCAGCATTTT. Amino acids: CASSVSGNQPQHF.

This clone was picked up a small number of times. The rearrangement uses TRBV19 and TRBJ2-2; D is possibly TRBD2 (5 bases). CDR1 and CDR2 (germline): LNHDA, SQIVND (reference sequence). V dropped 2 bases and J dropped 2 bases, with 9 bases sitting between them. The CDR3 runs 15 residues. CDR3 in DNA: TGTGCCAGTAGTATAAGTCTAGCAAACACCGGGGAGCTGTTTTTT. Residues: CASSISLANTGELFF. Filled out from reference TRBV19 and TRBJ2-2, the complete variable domain reads DGGITQSPKYLFRKEGQNVTLSCEQNLNHDAMYWYRQDPGQGLRLIYYSQIVNDFQKGDIAEGYSVSREKKESFPLTVTSAQKNPTAFYLCASSISLANTGELFFGEGSRLTVL.

The CDR3, as DNA: TGTGCCAGCAGTGAAATCGAGCCAGGGAACACTGAAGCTTTCTTT. As protein: CASSEIEPGNTEAFF. The chain couples TRBV6-1 to TRBJ1-1; D is ambiguous. There are 15 residues in the CDR3. Trimming took 2 bases from V and 1 from J, leaving 11 bases between them. Germline CDR1 MNHNS, CDR2 SASEGT.